One T cell receptor (beta chain) is described in this entry. What antigen it recognizes has not been identified. No clone much larger than this one lies a single base away; base qualities are absent. Taken from the germline V gene, the CDR1 and CDR2 loops are ENHRY and SYGVKD. The CDR3 runs 13 residues from the cysteine to the phenylalanine. Left in the record is the CDR3 DNA by itself, 39 bases read in frame from the first base. V and J are trimmed by 11 bases and 2 bases, and the gene matches miss 7 bases of the junction. Interpreted using the paper, the time point label stands for: around 2 years on ibrutinib. For TCR beta library preparation, roughly 1.8 micrograms of genomic DNA was extracted from cryopreserved PBMCs. Longitudinal blood samples from CLL patients on ibrutinib monotherapy were analyzed using high-throughput TCR beta sequencing. Patients were enrolled in a phase 2 open-label single-center ibrutinib monotherapy trial.

The entry originates in a study of cytotoxic CD8 clonotypes in ibrutinib-treated CLL (TCRdb year 2021). Regarding the research as a whole: The cohort was composed of about 10 relapsed/refractory and roughly 14 treatment-naive patients; IGHV unmutated status was identified in 17 patients. Partial responses were observed in approximately 24 patients and complete responses in 2; after a median follow-up of 68 months, remission was maintained in approximately 14 patients and progression was observed in roughly 12. Response samples were taken after a median of approximately 13 months on treatment, ranging from about 6 to 36 months. On average, each sample had hundreds of thousands of productive templates and 96,000 or so productive rearrangements. Of the approximately 86 participants in the trial, about 25 had longitudinal samples available. Cryopreserved peripheral blood mononuclear cells were collected at three points: before therapy, at response, and at either sustained remission or disease progression. Every remission and progressive disease sample was obtained while ibrutinib was still being received by the patients.

Each clonotype received, on average, 10x coverage in deep resolution sequencing performed on a MiSeq, where the target depth lay between 1 in 1 million and 1 in 200,000 T cells. The immunoSEQ hsTCRB Kit was used to generate the TCR beta libraries. The authors' pipeline ran thus. ImmunoSEQ Data Assistant and ImmunoSEQ Analyzer were used for data analysis, and V, D and J genes were assigned according to IMGT definitions. Clonality was computed as one minus normalized Shannon entropy of productive rearrangement frequencies, ranging from 0 to 1. Only overrepresented clonotypes making up at least 0.05% of each patient's repertoire were included in the public clonotype analysis. About twelve age-matched healthy donor repertoires from immuneACCESS were used as controls for clonality. TCRdb holds this immuneACCESS table with in-frame rearrangements only. Some clones are missing; in checked studies, unresolved V genes explain under half, and the rest has no known cause. That table is the source of V, J and clone size, and D and trimming were worked out from the DNA. For this sample the table gives over 150,000 clones, of which over 60% were detected only once. The ten largest make up 13% of the sample.

Points the paper makes about the study in general: Baseline clonality exceeded that of age-matched healthy donors and correlated strongly with circulating CD8+ T-cell counts. Public clonotypes were rare and either shrank or stayed stable during treatment, and the rise in clonality at ibrutinib response reflected expansion of private clonotypes. Sustained-remission and progressing patients did not have matched sampling times, and lymph node repertoires were not examined. Clonality rose at ibrutinib response, remained stable during sustained remission, and dropped back toward baseline at progression.

The sequence joins TRBV10-3 to TRBJ2-3; TRBD1 lines up with 7 middle nucleotides. The clonotype comes from a human donor with chronic lymphocytic leukemia. Here the sequenced sample was PBMCs, taken after 24 months of ibrutinib treatment. The CDR3 loop reads CAVATGFTDTQYF. Read as DNA, the sequence is TGTGCCGTAGCGACAGGGTTCACAGATACGCAGTATTTT.